Below, 26 T cell receptor beta chains from the same sample are listed, as sequenced in a study of blood T cell repertoires in COVID-19. Sequencing used immunoSEQ multiplex PCR; TCRdb keeps in-frame clones, though not all of them. The profile shows 250,000 to 350,000 clones, around 90% of them singletons. The source material was PBMCs or T cells enriched from blood (not recorded which). The source of these receptors is a man aged 60 to 75 who had recovered from COVID-19.

This clone was seen once. This chain links TRBV5-1 with TRBJ1-1; D is unresolved. There are 15 residues in the CDR3. Germline loops: CDR1 SGHRS, CDR2 YFSETQ. Trimming removed 7 bases at V and 4 bases at J, with 20 bases between. CDR3 sequence: CASRLVGLGSTEAFF. The CDR3 nucleotides are TGCGCCAGCCGATTGGTTGGGCTTGGAAGCACTGAAGCTTTCTTT.

Remarks on this clone: A read error may account for a junction end that differs from germline. The rearrangement joins TRBV7-9 to TRBJ1-1, with D tentatively TRBD1 (5 bases). The CDR3 spans 12 residues. The germline CDR1 and CDR2 sequences are SEHNR and FQNEAQ (reference sequence). CDR3 nucleotide sequence: TGTGCCAGCAGCTTGGGGCCCCAAGGTGGTCTCTTT. Protein product: CASSLGPQGGLF.

The table lists this clone with a count of one. J is TRBJ1-1 and V is TRBV27; D call uncertain. Trimming removed 6 bases at V and 0 bases at J, with 8 bases between. Germline V gene sequence: CDR1 MNHEY, CDR2 SMNVEV (reference sequence). The CDR3 spans 13 residues. The CDR3 nucleotides are TGTGCCAGCAGCAGAATAATGAACACTGAAGCTTTCTTT. This translates into CASSRIMNTEAFF.

On this clone: Other nucleotide sequences from this sample produce the same CDR3. The chain joins TRBV9 to TRBJ1-5; D is perhaps TRBD1 (5 bases). Per the germline V gene, CDR1 is SGDLS and CDR2 is YYNGEE. The CDR3 is made up of 15 amino acids. V was cut by 0 bases and J by 1 base, with 8 bases left in between. The CDR3 nucleotides are TGTGCCAGCAGCGTAGGGGGCCGAAGCAATCAGCCCCAGCATTTT. Amino acids: CASSVGGRSNQPQHF.

The chain is built from TRBV2 and TRBJ2-7; D might be TRBD2 (5 bases). Germline V gives CDR1 SNHLY, CDR2 FYNNEI. This CDR3 has 15 amino acids. The ends were cut back, 9 bases at V and 3 bases at J, with 21 bases in the middle. The chain's CDR3 is CASLSTGITYYEQYF. The CDR3, as DNA: TGTGCCAGTCTTTCAACCGGGATAACGTACTACGAGCAGTACTTC.

The chain recombines TRBV5-4 with TRBJ1-1; tentatively, D is TRBD1 (5 bases). CDR3 length: 16 amino acids. V lost 4 bases to trimming and J lost 4 bases, with 20 bases between them. Germline V gives CDR1 SGHNT, CDR2 YYREEE (reference sequence). In DNA form, the CDR3 reads TGTGCCAGCAGCCTGGGTGTGGGGCAGGAGGGCACTGAAGCTTTCTTT. Its translation: CASSLGVGQEGTEAFF.

The chain uses TRBV6-1 and TRBJ2-7; no reliable D call. Between the trimmed V and J ends, which lost 2 bases and 2 bases, there was a span of 7 bases. CDR3 length equals 13 residues. The V gene's germline CDR1 is MNHNS and CDR2 SASEGT. CDR3 DNA: TGTGCCAGCAGTGAACTAGGAGCCTACGAGCAGTACTTC. Amino acid sequence: CASSELGAYEQYF.

V usage is TRBV27 and J usage is TRBJ1-2; no reliable D call. The length of the CDR3 is 13 residues. Germline V gene sequence: CDR1 MNHEY, CDR2 SMNVEV (reference sequence). V was cut by 0 bases and J by 7 bases, with 9 bases left in between. CDR3 sequence: CASSLSPRGGYTF. The CDR3 region has the DNA TGTGCCAGCAGTTTATCGCCCCGCGGTGGCTACACCTTC.

This clone was counted a few times. The chain is built from TRBV27 and TRBJ1-6, with TRBD1 matching over 7 bases. The V gene end was trimmed by 7 bases and the J gene end by 4 bases; junction bases not matched to a gene: 4. Germline CDR1 is MNHEY and CDR2 is SMNVEV (reference sequence). The CDR3 is made up of 14 amino acids. Here the CDR3 DNA reads TGTGCCAGCACCCCGGGACAGTATAATTCACCCCTCCACTTT. Its protein product is CASTPGQYNSPLHF.

The genes are TRBV11-1 and TRBJ2-7; 8 bases match TRBD2. Unmatched junction bases numbered 3, after V lost 8 bases and J lost 0 bases. The CDR3 length is 13 residues. Germline-derived CDR1 and CDR2 are SGHAT and FQDESV (reference sequence). In nucleotides, the CDR3 is TGTGCCAGCCAGCTAGCGGGCTCCTACGAGCAGTACTTC. This codes for CASQLAGSYEQYF.

This chain uses TRBV5-3 with TRBJ1-1; D might be TRBD1 (5 bases). TRBV5-3 is assigned to the ORF class and has an uncertain function. V lost 8 bases and J 4 bases, leaving 12 bases between the germline ends. This CDR3 is 12 amino acids long. DNA for the CDR3: TGTGCCAGGAAAGGGGATGGCACTGAAGCTTTCTTT. Translating gives CARKGDGTEAFF.

The gene calls are TRBV2 and TRBJ2-1; 9 bases are shared with TRBD1. The trim removed 6 bases at V and 6 bases at J, leaving 6 bases unmatched. CDR1 and CDR2 (germline): SNHLY, FYNNEI. The length of the CDR3 is 14 residues. The CDR3: CASRGQGSLNEQFF. The CDR3 bases are TGTGCCAGCAGAGGACAGGGGAGCCTCAATGAGCAGTTCTTC.

The gene calls are TRBV2 and TRBJ1-6; D uncertain. The CDR3 spans 14 residues. V was trimmed by 3 bases and J by 6 bases, leaving 9 bases between them. Germline V gives CDR1 SNHLY, CDR2 FYNNEI. This CDR3 is CASSDRGTNSPLHF. The CDR3 bases are TGTGCCAGCAGTGACCGGGGTACTAATTCACCCCTCCACTTT.

This clone was seen only once. The chain couples TRBV9 to TRBJ2-1, with D perhaps TRBD2 (6 bases). The germline V gene has CDR1 SGDLS and CDR2 YYNGEE. V lost 1 base and J 3 bases, leaving 11 bases between the germline ends. The CDR3 contains 15 residues. The CDR3 DNA is TGTGCCAGCAGCGTAACCGCCGGGAGCTACAATGAGCAGTTCTTC. Its protein is CASSVTAGSYNEQFF.

The chain combines TRBV30 with TRBJ1-5; the D is unclear. The length of the CDR3 is 14 residues. V was pared by 0 bases and J by 0 bases, with 6 bases between. The germline V gene has CDR1 GTSNPN and CDR2 SVGIG (reference sequence). The CDR3 DNA is TGTGCCTGGAGTGTAGGGAGTAGCAATCAGCCCCAGCATTTT. Encoded protein: CAWSVGSSNQPQHF.

The chain links TRBV4-1 to TRBJ1-1; 7 positions agree with TRBD1. The CDR3 has 16 amino acids. Trimming cost V 0 bases and J 3 bases; bases outside gene matches: 7. The V gene's germline CDR1 is MGHRA and CDR2 YSYEKL. CDR3 nucleotide sequence: TGCGCCAGCAGCCAAGATAAGGACAGGACCTACACTGAAGCTTTCTTT. This sequence encodes CASSQDKDRTYTEAFF.

V gene TRBV7-9 combines with J gene TRBJ1-2, with D tentatively TRBD1 (5 bases). Trimming stripped 5 bases from V and 8 bases from J, with 21 bases between. CDR1 SEHNR and CDR2 FQNEAQ come from the germline V gene (reference sequence). This CDR3 region has 15 residues. CDR3 DNA: TGTGCCAGCAGCATGGCCGGGGGACGAGCCGGGGGCTACACCTTC. Translation: CASSMAGGRAGGYTF.

The chain employs TRBV6-1 and TRBJ1-5; the D is unclear. The CDR3 spans 14 residues. V gave up 2 bases and J gave up 7 bases, with 12 bases separating them. Germline lookup yields CDR1 MNHNS and CDR2 SASEGT. Written as DNA, the CDR3 is TGTGCCAGCAGTGAAAGTCGGGGTCACCAGCCCCAGCATTTT. Protein product: CASSESRGHQPQHF.

The chain is built from TRBV11-3 and TRBJ1-2; D is perhaps TRBD1 (5 bases). This CDR3 contains 12 residues. The V end lost 8 bases, the J end lost 7 bases, and 14 bases lay between the germline ends. Germline V CDR1 and CDR2: SGHNT, YENEEA. CDR3 protein: CASGREKRGYTF. As DNA, the CDR3 is TGTGCCAGCGGCAGGGAAAAGCGTGGCTACACCTTC. The variable domain in full, with the rest retrieved from reference TRBV11-3 and TRBJ1-2, is EAGVVQSPRYKIIEKKQPVAFWCNPISGHNTLYWYLQNLGQGPELLIRYENEEAVDDSQLPKDRFSAERLKGVDSTLKIQPAELGDSAVYLCASGREKRGYTFGSGTRLTVV.

This chain links TRBV6-5 with TRBJ1-1; 7 positions agree with TRBD1. CDR1 and CDR2 (germline): MNHEY, SVGAGI. After removal of 5 bases from V and 1 base from J, the junction contained 7 bases not matched to a gene. The CDR3 is made up of 15 amino acids. The CDR3 loop reads CASSLSTGPNTEAFF. The CDR3 nucleotides are TGTGCCAGCAGTCTTTCGACAGGGCCGAACACTGAAGCTTTCTTT.

The rearrangement joins TRBV7-3 to TRBJ2-3, with 11 bases aligning to TRBD2. Losses at the gene ends were 3 bases for V and 2 bases for J; bases not matched to a gene: 7. CDR1 is SGHTA and CDR2 is FQGTGA in the germline V gene. CDR3 length: 17 residues. The CDR3: CASSFTSGGPTTDTQYF. In DNA, the CDR3 is TGTGCCAGCAGCTTCACTAGCGGGGGCCCCACCACAGATACGCAGTATTTT.

This clone was observed once. V and J are TRBV11-1 and TRBJ2-1; 7 positions match TRBD1. Per germline, CDR1 SGHAT and CDR2 FQDESV (reference sequence). V shed 8 bases and J 6 bases; nucleotides not matched to a gene: 13. The CDR3 has 15 amino acids. The CDR3 sequence is CASSLRRGLVNEQFF. The CDR3 bases are TGTGCCAGCTCCCTGCGCAGGGGGTTGGTCAATGAGCAGTTCTTC.

The V and J genes are TRBV9 and TRBJ2-3; perhaps TRBD1 as D (5 bases). CDR3 length: 15 residues. Germline values: CDR1 SGDLS, CDR2 YYNGEE. V was shortened by 3 bases and J by 0 bases, with 11 bases between the two germline ends. The CDR3 loop reads CASSEQEISTDTQYF. As DNA, the CDR3 is TGTGCCAGCAGCGAACAGGAGATTAGCACAGATACGCAGTATTTT. The entire variable domain, with the rest obtained from reference TRBV9 and TRBJ2-3, is as follows: DSGVTQTPKHLITATGQRVTLRCSPRSGDLSVYWYQQSLDQGLQFLIQYYNGEERAKGNILERFSAQQFPDLHSELNLSSLELGDSALYFCASSEQEISTDTQYFGPGTRLTVL.

Remarks on this clone: Distinct nucleotide sequences in the sample also encode this CDR3. This chain connects TRBV5-1 to TRBJ1-5; 7 bases align to TRBD1. Germline values: CDR1 SGHRS, CDR2 YFSETQ. The ends lost 1 base at V and 5 bases at J; junction bases unmatched: 3. CDR3 length equals 14 residues. The CDR3 nucleotides read TGCGCCAGCAGCTTGCGGACAGGAGATCAGCCCCAGCATTTT. Its translation: CASSLRTGDQPQHF.

This sequence joins TRBV4-3 and TRBJ2-1; D unclear. V lost 1 base and J lost 4, with 11 bases in between. The CDR3 length is 15 residues. CDR1 is LGHNA and CDR2 is YSLEER in the germline V gene. The CDR3 here is CASSQGYRVYNEQFF. The CDR3 DNA sequence: TGCGCCAGCAGCCAAGGGTACCGGGTTTACAATGAGCAGTTCTTC.

J is TRBJ2-7 and V is TRBV27, with 7 bases identical to TRBD1. J lost 2 bases, V lost 6 bases, and 7 bases had no gene match. Per the germline V gene, CDR1 is MNHEY and CDR2 is SMNVEV (reference sequence). The CDR3 sequence is 14 residues long. CDR3 nucleotides: TGTGCCAGCAGAACCGGGACAGCCACCTACGAGCAGTACTTC. This sequence encodes CASRTGTATYEQYF.